Listed below are T cell receptor beta chains from one sample, sequenced in a study of blood T cell repertoires in COVID-19. The protocol was immunoSEQ multiplex PCR, while the TCRdb copy is restricted to in-frame clones and leaves out a portion. The sample has fewer than 50,000 clones, approximately 85% seen once; the top ten hold roughly 30%. The sequencing sample was made of peripheral blood. The receptors were gathered from a woman aged 80 or over with acute or convalescent COVID-19. CDR3s include the opening cysteine and the closing phenylalanine or tryptophan. The D gene is left open where the match is weak. Clone size is stated in some rows and not others, as once, few, many or a class when expanded.

j_call: TRBJ1-5
v_call: TRBV19
clone_size: NA
d_call: TRBD1
cdr3_nt: TGTGCCAGCGGGGACAGGGGGGATGGCAATCAGCCCCAGCATTTT
cdr3_aa: CASGDRGDGNQPQHF

j_call: TRBJ1-5
v_call: TRBV2
clone_size: NA
d_call: NA
cdr3_nt: TGTGCCAGCAGTGGGGGGGATAGCAATCAGCCCCAGCATTTT
cdr3_aa: CASSGGDSNQPQHF

j_call: TRBJ2-7
v_call: TRBV3-1/TRBV3-2
clone_size: NA
d_call: TRBD2
cdr3_nt: TGTGCCAGCAGCTTCTGGACTAGCGGATCCTACGAGCAGTACTTC
cdr3_aa: CASSFWTSGSYEQYF

j_call: TRBJ2-5
v_call: TRBV4-1
clone_size: NA
d_call: NA
cdr3_nt: TGCGCCAGCAGCCCTATTGGCGGCGACGGGGAGACCCAGTACTTC
cdr3_aa: CASSPIGGDGETQYF

j_call: TRBJ2-3
v_call: TRBV5-6
clone_size: NA
d_call: NA
cdr3_nt: TGTGCCAGCAGCTTGGACAGTACCTATACGCAGTATTTT
cdr3_aa: CASSLDSTYTQYF

j_call: TRBJ1-1
v_call: TRBV7-2
clone_size: NA
d_call: NA
cdr3_nt: TGTGCCAGCAGCCCGGAAGGGGGGGGGACTTACACTGAAGCTTTCTTT
cdr3_aa: CASSPEGGGTYTEAFF

j_call: TRBJ2-2
v_call: TRBV7-9
clone_size: NA
d_call: TRBD2
cdr3_nt: TGTGCCAGCAGCACGCCTGCCGCCAGAAGGCGGGAGGGAACCGGGGAGCTGTTTTTT
cdr3_aa: CASSTPAARRREGTGELFF

j_call: TRBJ2-7
v_call: TRBV19
clone_size: NA
d_call: TRBD2
cdr3_nt: TGTGCCAGTAGTATTATTGCGGGAGTTAATCTCGAGCAGTACTTC
cdr3_aa: CASSIIAGVNLEQYF

j_call: TRBJ2-1
v_call: TRBV30
clone_size: NA
d_call: TRBD2
cdr3_nt: TGTGCCTGGAGTAGGGTAGCGGGAGTCGGGGAGCAGTTCTTC
cdr3_aa: CAWSRVAGVGEQFF

j_call: TRBJ2-7
v_call: TRBV10-2
clone_size: few
d_call: NA
cdr3_nt: TGCGCCAGCAGTGAGTCGAGCGGGTTGGGAAACGAGCAGTACTTC
cdr3_aa: CASSESSGLGNEQYF

j_call: TRBJ1-2
v_call: TRBV28
clone_size: once
d_call: NA
cdr3_nt: TGTGCCAGCAGTTTCCGCACCGGGAGGGGGGTGTTCTATGGCTACACCTTC
cdr3_aa: CASSFRTGRGVFYGYTF

j_call: TRBJ2-2
v_call: TRBV7-2
clone_size: few
d_call: TRBD1
cdr3_nt: TGTGCCAGCAGCTTGCTGGGACAGGTCTCGGGGGAGCTGTTTTTT
cdr3_aa: CASSLLGQVSGELFF

j_call: TRBJ2-5
v_call: TRBV28
clone_size: NA
d_call: NA
cdr3_nt: TGTGCCAGCAGTTTGAGTGGACTAATGCTGGAGACCCAGTACTTC
cdr3_aa: CASSLSGLMLETQYF

j_call: TRBJ2-1
v_call: TRBV29-1
clone_size: once
d_call: NA
cdr3_nt: TGCCCAAACGAACTAGCCCTTGCGTCTAGTGAGCAGTTCTTC
cdr3_aa: CPNELALASSEQFF

j_call: TRBJ2-7
v_call: TRBV6-6
clone_size: NA
d_call: TRBD2
cdr3_nt: TGTGCCAGCAGTTACCCGACTAGCGGGAGCTACGAGCAGTACTTC
cdr3_aa: CASSYPTSGSYEQYF

j_call: TRBJ1-3
v_call: TRBV19
clone_size: NA
d_call: NA
cdr3_nt: TGTGCCAGTAGCCCCCAGGCCTACTCTGGAAACACCATATATTTT
cdr3_aa: CASSPQAYSGNTIYF

j_call: TRBJ1-1
v_call: TRBV4-1
clone_size: NA
d_call: NA
cdr3_nt: TGCGCCAGCAGCCAGGAGGGGAGAGCAATGGCTTTCTTT
cdr3_aa: CASSQEGRAMAFF

j_call: TRBJ1-1
v_call: TRBV30
clone_size: NA
d_call: TRBD1
cdr3_nt: TGTGCCTGGAGTTCCAACAGGGGAGGCACTGAAGCTTTCTTT
cdr3_aa: CAWSSNRGGTEAFF

j_call: TRBJ2-3
v_call: TRBV7-2
clone_size: NA
d_call: TRBD1
cdr3_nt: TGTGCCAGCAGCTTCTCGGCGGCAGGGGGAGATACGCAGTATTTT
cdr3_aa: CASSFSAAGGDTQYF

j_call: TRBJ2-3
v_call: TRBV5-4
clone_size: NA
d_call: NA
cdr3_nt: TGTGCCAGCAGTTCCGACTTTTCCCCCACAGATACGCAGTATTTT
cdr3_aa: CASSSDFSPTDTQYF

j_call: TRBJ1-1
v_call: TRBV19
clone_size: NA
d_call: NA
cdr3_nt: TGTGCCAGTAGTTCCCCGGGGGCTGAAGCTTTCTTT
cdr3_aa: CASSSPGAEAFF

j_call: TRBJ2-7
v_call: TRBV5-1
clone_size: NA
d_call: NA
cdr3_nt: TGCGCCAGCAGTTTAACGGGGGTTAACCCCTACGAGCAGTACTTC
cdr3_aa: CASSLTGVNPYEQYF

j_call: TRBJ2-1
v_call: TRBV29-1
clone_size: NA
d_call: TRBD1
cdr3_nt: TGCAGCGCACTGGACAGGGGTGGCAATGAGCAGTTCTTC
cdr3_aa: CSALDRGGNEQFF

j_call: TRBJ2-7
v_call: TRBV2
clone_size: few
d_call: NA
cdr3_nt: TGTGCCAGCAGTGGCTACAGGGCCCCCGAGCAGTACTTC
cdr3_aa: CASSGYRAPEQYF

j_call: TRBJ2-7
v_call: TRBV10-3
clone_size: NA
d_call: NA
cdr3_nt: TGTGCCATCAGTGGGAGAGAGGGAGTGGCGTACGAGCAGTACTTC
cdr3_aa: CAISGREGVAYEQYF

j_call: TRBJ2-1
v_call: TRBV9
clone_size: NA
d_call: NA
cdr3_nt: TGTGCCAGCAGCGGAAGCTTAGGGGGAGAGCAGTTCTTC
cdr3_aa: CASSGSLGGEQFF

j_call: TRBJ2-7
v_call: TRBV10-3
clone_size: once
d_call: TRBD1
cdr3_nt: TGTGCCATCAGCGGATGGGTGGGACAGGGGAGCTACGAGCAGTACTTC
cdr3_aa: CAISGWVGQGSYEQYF

j_call: TRBJ1-1
v_call: TRBV5-4
clone_size: NA
d_call: NA
cdr3_nt: TGTGCCAGCAGCTTGGCCCTAGGGGCCAGGACTGAAGCTTTCTTT
cdr3_aa: CASSLALGARTEAFF

j_call: TRBJ2-7
v_call: TRBV2
clone_size: NA
d_call: TRBD1
cdr3_nt: TGTGCCAGCAGGGGGGACAGGGCCCGCTCCTACGAGCAGTACTTC
cdr3_aa: CASRGDRARSYEQYF

j_call: TRBJ2-1
v_call: TRBV3-1/TRBV3-2
clone_size: once
d_call: TRBD2
cdr3_nt: TGTGCCAGCAGCTTACCCGGGACTACGGAGCAGTTCTTC
cdr3_aa: CASSLPGTTEQFF

j_call: TRBJ2-5
v_call: TRBV18
clone_size: NA
d_call: NA
cdr3_nt: TGTGCCAGCTCACCAGCGGGAGAGACCCAGTACTTC
cdr3_aa: CASSPAGETQYF

j_call: TRBJ2-2
v_call: TRBV11-2
clone_size: NA
d_call: TRBD1
cdr3_nt: TGTGCCAGCAGCTTCGGACAGGGCGGCGGGGAGCTGTTTTTT
cdr3_aa: CASSFGQGGGELFF

j_call: TRBJ2-3
v_call: TRBV27
clone_size: NA
d_call: TRBD2
cdr3_nt: TGTGCCAGCAGTTTATCCCTCGGGACTAGCAAGACAGATACGCAGTATTTT
cdr3_aa: CASSLSLGTSKTDTQYF

j_call: TRBJ2-3
v_call: TRBV5-1
clone_size: NA
d_call: NA
cdr3_nt: TGCGCCAGCAGCGTGAATAGCCCACTCACTAGCACAGATACGCAGTATTTT
cdr3_aa: CASSVNSPLTSTDTQYF

j_call: TRBJ2-2
v_call: TRBV19
clone_size: NA
d_call: NA
cdr3_nt: TGTGCCAGTAGTATAGCCCGGGAATCCGGGGAGCTGTTTTTT
cdr3_aa: CASSIARESGELFF

j_call: TRBJ2-3
v_call: TRBV24-1
clone_size: NA
d_call: TRBD2
cdr3_nt: TGTGCCACCAGTGAAACCGGGGAGGGAGGCGATACGCAGTATTTT
cdr3_aa: CATSETGEGGDTQYF

j_call: TRBJ2-5
v_call: TRBV7-2
clone_size: NA
d_call: NA
cdr3_nt: TGTGCCAGCAGCGAAGGGACCGGGGGAGAGACCCAGTACTTC
cdr3_aa: CASSEGTGGETQYF

j_call: TRBJ1-2
v_call: TRBV5-1
clone_size: few
d_call: NA
cdr3_nt: TGCGCCAGCAGGCGGGACGGGGCCGACTATGGCTACACCTTC
cdr3_aa: CASRRDGADYGYTF

j_call: TRBJ2-5
v_call: TRBV19
clone_size: NA
d_call: NA
cdr3_nt: TGTGCCAGTAGGGCGGGTAGGGGGAGTGGTGTGGGAGAGACCCAGTACTTC
cdr3_aa: CASRAGRGSGVGETQYF

j_call: TRBJ1-2
v_call: TRBV5-1
clone_size: NA
d_call: TRBD1
cdr3_nt: TGCGCCAGCAGTCCCGGGACAGGGACCACCTTC
cdr3_aa: CASSPGTGTTF

j_call: TRBJ2-5
v_call: TRBV3-1/TRBV3-2
clone_size: few
d_call: NA
cdr3_nt: TGTGCCAGCAGCCAAGTCGGGGTAGTGGACTTC
cdr3_aa: CASSQVGVVDF

j_call: TRBJ1-1
v_call: TRBV3-1/TRBV3-2
clone_size: NA
d_call: TRBD1
cdr3_nt: TGTGCCAGCAGCCAAGGCCCCACAGGGGCCACTGAAGCTTTCTTT
cdr3_aa: CASSQGPTGATEAFF

j_call: TRBJ1-5
v_call: TRBV2
clone_size: few
d_call: NA
cdr3_nt: TGTGCCAGCAGTTCCCAGGGGTTTAGCAATCAGCCCCAGCATTTT
cdr3_aa: CASSSQGFSNQPQHF

j_call: TRBJ1-5
v_call: TRBV28
clone_size: NA
d_call: NA
cdr3_nt: TGTGCCAGCAGTCCCCCCAGAGGTCGGCCCCAGCATTTT
cdr3_aa: CASSPPRGRPQHF

j_call: TRBJ2-3
v_call: TRBV7-9
clone_size: NA
d_call: NA
cdr3_nt: TGTGCCAGCAGCCCCGGGGATGGAGGCACAGATACGCAGTATTTT
cdr3_aa: CASSPGDGGTDTQYF

j_call: TRBJ2-1
v_call: TRBV19
clone_size: NA
d_call: TRBD2
cdr3_nt: TGTGCCAGTACCTTACTAGCGGGAGGGCTTAATGAGCAGTTCTTC
cdr3_aa: CASTLLAGGLNEQFF

j_call: TRBJ1-1
v_call: TRBV11-2
clone_size: NA
d_call: NA
cdr3_nt: TGTGCCAGCAGGGAGGACACTGAAGCTTTCTTT
cdr3_aa: CASREDTEAFF

j_call: TRBJ2-3
v_call: TRBV2
clone_size: NA
d_call: TRBD1
cdr3_nt: TGTGCCAGCAGTTATACAGGGGAAGATACGCAGTATTTT
cdr3_aa: CASSYTGEDTQYF

j_call: TRBJ2-7
v_call: TRBV6-5
clone_size: NA
d_call: TRBD1
cdr3_nt: TGTGCCAGCAGTTCGGGACAGGGGGCGCGTGAGCAGTACTTC
cdr3_aa: CASSSGQGAREQYF

j_call: TRBJ2-5
v_call: TRBV24-1
clone_size: NA
d_call: TRBD1
cdr3_nt: TGTGCCACCAGTGACGCAACAGGGGGAGGAGAGACCCAGTACTTC
cdr3_aa: CATSDATGGGETQYF

j_call: TRBJ2-3
v_call: TRBV19
clone_size: NA
d_call: TRBD1
cdr3_nt: TGTGCCAGTAGTATAGATCGACAGGGCCGGCAGTATTTT
cdr3_aa: CASSIDRQGRQYF

j_call: TRBJ2-3
v_call: TRBV10-3
clone_size: NA
d_call: TRBD2
cdr3_nt: TGTGCCATCAGTGACGCGACTAGCGGGAGATCAGATACGCAGTATTTT
cdr3_aa: CAISDATSGRSDTQYF

j_call: TRBJ2-2
v_call: TRBV19
clone_size: NA
d_call: TRBD1
cdr3_nt: TGTGCCAGTAGCCGACAGGGCTCCTCGAACACCGGGGAGCTGTTTTTT
cdr3_aa: CASSRQGSSNTGELFF

j_call: TRBJ1-1
v_call: TRBV4-2
clone_size: NA
d_call: NA
cdr3_nt: TGTGCCAGCAGCCAAGTAACGGGGGCTGAAGCTTTCTTT
cdr3_aa: CASSQVTGAEAFF

j_call: TRBJ1-5
v_call: TRBV19
clone_size: few
d_call: TRBD1
cdr3_nt: TGTGCCAGTAGTATAGATATCAGGGGGCATCAGCCCCAGCATTTT
cdr3_aa: CASSIDIRGHQPQHF

j_call: TRBJ2-5
v_call: TRBV5-1
clone_size: NA
d_call: TRBD2
cdr3_nt: TGCGCCAGCAGCTCTCGTGGGGGTACTAGCGGGAGCCAAGAGACCCAGTACTTC
cdr3_aa: CASSSRGGTSGSQETQYF

j_call: TRBJ2-7
v_call: TRBV7-2
clone_size: NA
d_call: TRBD2
cdr3_nt: TGTGCCAGCAGCTTAGGGCCCGCGGGGGGATCCTACGAGCAGTACTTC
cdr3_aa: CASSLGPAGGSYEQYF

j_call: TRBJ1-1
v_call: TRBV5-1
clone_size: NA
d_call: NA
cdr3_nt: TGCGCCAGCAGACTACAGGGTGGCACTGAAGCTTTCTTT
cdr3_aa: CASRLQGGTEAFF

j_call: TRBJ2-7
v_call: TRBV5-1
clone_size: NA
d_call: TRBD1
cdr3_nt: TGCGCCAGCAGCTTGGGGTTGAACAGGGGCGACTTGGGGGAGCAGTACTTC
cdr3_aa: CASSLGLNRGDLGEQYF

j_call: TRBJ2-7
v_call: TRBV3-1/TRBV3-2
clone_size: NA
d_call: TRBD2
cdr3_nt: TGTGCCAGCAGCCTCAGAATTAGCGGGAGAACGTACGAGCAGTACTTC
cdr3_aa: CASSLRISGRTYEQYF